This is a list of T cell receptor beta chains from one sample in a study of identical twins. TCRdb re-called the 5' RACE reads with MiXCR, one entry per CDR3 protein. The table shows 400,000 to 650,000 distinct CDR3 sequences, with roughly 21% occurring only once. A further study also used this sample, focusing on T cells expressing NK-cell markers.

Sequenced input: CD4+ T cells sorted from blood. All receptors derive from a woman younger than 30 in good health. The CDR3 runs from the conserved cysteine through the conserved F or W. D genes are given only for firm matches. Expanded clones are given a class, and other clones once, few, many or no size at all.

>TRBD2|TRBV12-3/TRBV12-4|TRBJ2-1|.
CASRRQVLADNEQFF
TGTGCCAGCAGGAGACAAGTACTAGCGGACAATGAGCAGTTCTTC
>.|TRBV19|TRBJ1-5|.
CASKENQPQHF
TGTGCCAGTAAGGAGAATCAGCCCCAGCATTTT
>TRBD1|TRBV5-1|TRBJ2-7|.
CASSPGQRFAYEQYF
TGCGCCAGCAGCCCGGGACAGAGGTTCGCCTACGAGCAGTACTTC
>TRBD2|TRBV12-3/TRBV12-4|TRBJ2-1|few
CASSPSFLLAGKIPEQFF
TGTGCCAGCAGTCCTAGTTTCTTGCTAGCGGGGAAGATCCCTGAGCAGTTCTTC
>.|TRBV7-9|TRBJ2-1|.
CASRLARDNEQFF
TGTGCCAGCAGACTAGCCCGGGACAATGAGCAGTTCTTC
>.|TRBV2|TRBJ2-5|few
CASSMQETQYF
TGTGCCAGCTCCATGCAGGAGACCCAGTACTTC
>.|TRBV7-3|TRBJ2-1|few
CASSLTKGGFEQFF
TGTGCCAGCAGCTTAACGAAAGGGGGGTTTGAGCAGTTCTTC
>.|TRBV7-2|TRBJ2-7|.
CASSLAHPGAYEQYF
TGTGCCAGCAGCTTAGCGCACCCAGGAGCCTACGAGCAGTACTTC
>TRBD2|TRBV6-2/TRBV6-3|TRBJ2-7|.
CASRPSGSFSYEQYF
TGTGCCAGCAGGCCCAGCGGGAGTTTCTCCTACGAGCAGTACTTC
>.|TRBV5-1|TRBJ2-7|.
CASSWQGPYEQYF
TGCGCCAGCAGTTGGCAGGGGCCCTACGAGCAGTACTTC
>.|TRBV10-3|TRBJ1-2|few
CAISESLLANYGYTF
TGTGCCATCAGTGAGTCATTGCTAGCTAACTATGGCTACACCTTC
>.|TRBV7-6|TRBJ2-7|few
CASSFTGISYEQYF
TGTGCCAGCAGCTTTACAGGGATCTCCTACGAGCAGTACTTC
>TRBD2|TRBV7-3|TRBJ2-2|.
CASSLSLAGGRTGELFF
TGTGCCAGCAGCTTAAGCCTAGCGGGGGGTCGGACCGGGGAGCTGTTTTTT
>.|TRBV20-1|TRBJ2-3|.
CSAMLPDTQYF
TGCAGTGCTATGTTACCAGATACGCAGTATTTT
>TRBD2|TRBV28|TRBJ2-2|.
CASSPRTSGRRDTGELFF
TGTGCCAGCAGTCCCCGGACTAGCGGGAGAAGGGACACCGGGGAGCTGTTTTTT
>.|TRBV11-1|TRBJ2-3|few
CASSSGLSRGISTDTQYF
TGTGCCAGCAGCTCAGGACTCTCACGTGGGATAAGCACAGATACGCAGTATTTT
>TRBD2|TRBV20-1|TRBJ2-2|.
CSARDLRSGGTGELFF
TGCAGTGCTAGAGATTTGAGGTCGGGAGGAACCGGGGAGCTGTTTTTT
>.|TRBV5-6|TRBJ2-7|many
CASSLDFYEQYF
TGTGCCAGCAGCTTGGACTTCTACGAGCAGTACTTC
>TRBD1|TRBV6-2/TRBV6-3|TRBJ1-1|.
CASSYRNRGGTEAFF
TGTGCCAGCAGTTACCGTAACAGGGGAGGGACTGAAGCTTTCTTT
>TRBD1|TRBV20-1|TRBJ1-2|.
CSARQGSYGYTF
TGCAGTGCGAGACAGGGGAGCTATGGCTACACCTTC
>.|TRBV29-1|TRBJ2-3|.
CSVAFGGGPADTQYF
TGCAGCGTTGCGTTTGGGGGGGGGCCAGCAGATACGCAGTATTTT
>.|TRBV29-1|TRBJ2-3|few
CSVELFTDTQYF
TGCAGCGTTGAGCTATTCACAGATACGCAGTATTTT
>.|TRBV6-5|TRBJ1-2|few
CASSYRGGNYGYTF
TGTGCCAGCAGCTACCGAGGCGGGAACTATGGCTACACCTTC
>.|TRBV29-1|TRBJ2-2|few
CSITPANTGELFF
TGCAGCATCACTCCGGCCAACACCGGGGAGCTGTTTTTT
>.|TRBV5-5|TRBJ2-2|.
CASSPPVLVELFF
TGTGCCAGCAGCCCCCCTGTGTTAGTGGAGCTGTTTTTT
>.|TRBV3-1|TRBJ1-2|many
CASSQQWRYTF
TGTGCCAGCAGCCAACAGTGGCGCTACACCTTC
>.|TRBV5-1|TRBJ2-2|.
CASSPPAGSNTGELFF
TGCGCCAGCAGCCCCCCGGCAGGCTCGAACACCGGGGAGCTGTTTTTT
>.|TRBV28|TRBJ1-5|few
CASSFVRESNQPQHF
TGTGCCAGCAGTTTTGTCAGGGAGAGCAATCAGCCCCAGCATTTT
>.|TRBV7-2|TRBJ1-1|few
CASSLALGRVNTEAFF
TGTGCCAGCAGCTTAGCCCTGGGTCGGGTGAACACTGAAGCTTTCTTT
>.|TRBV20-1|TRBJ2-7|.
CSAKLTGEQYF
TGCAGTGCCAAGTTGACGGGGGAGCAGTACTTC
>.|TRBV10-3|TRBJ1-2|.
CAISESSGGTYNYGYTF
TGTGCCATCAGTGAGTCGAGTGGGGGGACCTATAACTATGGCTACACCTTC
>.|TRBV18|TRBJ1-2|.
CASSLVRNYGYTF
TGTGCCAGCTCGCTAGTGAGGAACTATGGCTACACCTTC
>.|TRBV18|TRBJ2-7|many
CASSPPETGTEHEQYF
TGTGCCAGCTCACCACCTGAAACCGGGACTGAACACGAGCAGTACTTC
>.|TRBV5-5|TRBJ2-5|many
CASSPTGSQETQYF
TGTGCCAGCAGCCCGACAGGCTCCCAAGAGACCCAGTACTTC
>.|TRBV12-3/TRBV12-4|TRBJ2-2|.
CASSLMSPSGGELFF
TGTGCCAGCAGTTTAATGTCCCCGAGCGGCGGGGAGCTGTTTTTT
>.|TRBV20-1|TRBJ2-5|many
CSASGYGETQYF
TGCAGTGCTAGCGGGTATGGAGAGACCCAGTACTTC
>.|TRBV29-1|TRBJ2-3|many
CSVGDRGPDTQYF
TGCAGCGTGGGAGACAGAGGCCCCGATACGCAGTATTTT
>TRBD1|TRBV12-3/TRBV12-4|TRBJ2-1|.
CASSHRTGLLF
TGTGCCAGCAGCCACCGGACAGGGTTACTCTTC
>.|TRBV29-1|TRBJ1-1|.
CSSKDELNTEAFF
TGCAGCTCAAAGGACGAGCTGAACACTGAAGCTTTCTTT
>TRBD2|TRBV20-1|TRBJ2-3|.
CSATPGLAGEDTQYF
TGCAGTGCGACGCCGGGACTAGCGGGAGAGGATACGCAGTATTTT
>TRBD2|TRBV6-2/TRBV6-3|TRBJ2-1|once
CASSRLAGIEQFF
TGTGCCAGCAGCAGACTAGCGGGAATTGAGCAGTTCTTC
>TRBD1|TRBV2|TRBJ2-2|few
CASRAGTANTGELFF
TGTGCCAGCAGGGCCGGGACAGCGAACACCGGGGAGCTGTTTTTT
>.|TRBV5-1|TRBJ1-5|few
CASSLEGNNQPQHF
TGCGCCAGCAGCTTGGAGGGGAACAATCAGCCCCAGCATTTT
>.|TRBV18|TRBJ2-7|many
CASSSPRGGAYEQYF
TGTGCCAGCTCATCACCCCGGGGTGGGGCCTACGAGCAGTACTTC
>.|TRBV5-1|TRBJ2-3|.
CASSLGLSGETQYF
TGCGCCAGCAGCTTGGGGCTCTCGGGAGAAACGCAGTATTTT
>.|TRBV29-1|TRBJ2-3|few
CSVEDGRDTQYF
TGCAGCGTTGAAGACGGCCGAGATACGCAGTATTTT
>.|TRBV5-1|TRBJ1-1|.
CASSPRPRTPNTEAFF
TGCGCCAGCAGCCCCAGACCCCGGACACCGAACACTGAAGCTTTCTTT
>.|TRBV20-1|TRBJ2-7|.
CSARDGRGREQYF
TGCAGTGCTAGGGACGGGAGGGGGCGCGAGCAGTACTTC
>.|TRBV7-8|TRBJ2-1|few
CASSSDGGNEQFF
TGTGCCAGCAGCTCAGATGGGGGAAATGAGCAGTTCTTC
>.|TRBV6-5|TRBJ2-7|.
CASSSPVGSYEQYF
TGTGCCAGCAGTTCCCCGGTCGGGTCCTACGAGCAGTACTTC
>TRBD2|TRBV13|TRBJ2-2|few
CASSPGLAGGPRRTGELFF
TGTGCCAGCAGCCCCGGACTAGCGGGGGGGCCGAGAAGGACCGGGGAGCTGTTTTTT
>.|TRBV5-6|TRBJ2-1|few
CASSSASRRPIF
TGTGCCAGCAGCTCTGCCAGCCGCCGACCGATCTTC
>TRBD1|TRBV3-1|TRBJ1-5|few
CASSLGTGKNQPQHF
TGTGCCAGCAGCCTTGGGACAGGAAAGAATCAGCCCCAGCATTTT
>.|TRBV12-3/TRBV12-4|TRBJ2-7|.
CASSFGAYYEQYF
TGTGCCAGCAGTTTTGGGGCTTACTACGAGCAGTACTTC
>TRBD2|TRBV24-1|TRBJ2-1|.
CATSSSGRGNEQFF
TGTGCCACCAGTTCTAGCGGGAGAGGGAATGAGCAGTTCTTC
>TRBD1|TRBV20-1|TRBJ1-6|few
CSAREGGTVEVPLHF
TGCAGTGCTAGGGAGGGGGGGACAGTGGAAGTACCCCTCCACTTT
>TRBD2|TRBV7-9|TRBJ2-1|.
CASSPQFSSGRGNEQFF
TGTGCCAGCAGCCCACAGTTCAGCAGCGGGAGAGGAAATGAGCAGTTCTTC
>.|TRBV20-1|TRBJ2-7|few
CSARDRNYEQYF
TGCAGTGCTAGAGACAGAAACTACGAGCAGTACTTC
>TRBD2|TRBV7-6|TRBJ2-3|few
CASSLVGGLSTDTQYF
TGTGCCAGCAGCTTAGTTGGGGGACTATCCACAGATACGCAGTATTTT
>TRBD1|TRBV11-2|TRBJ1-2|.
CASSFGDRGPGYTF
TGTGCCAGCAGCTTTGGCGACAGGGGTCCGGGCTACACCTTC